The clone carrying this T cell receptor beta chain was counted only a few times. The target antigen is unknown. This sample stems from a study of cytomegalovirus exposure and HLA in healthy donors. Study in general: Ancestry clustering placed 70% to 90% of around 400 genotyped donors in the Caucasian-associated cluster.

Healthy individuals who donated bone marrow served as the donors. The PCR made use of 60 Vbeta and 13 Jbeta primers. TCRdb's table, derived via immunoSEQ multiplex PCR, lists solely in-frame clones and lacks some. The sample lists around 150,000 clones; more than 60% were seen once. Study results and caveats: HLA allele associations emerged for 17,000 or so TCR beta sequences in a later analysis, at 0.05 false discovery rate.

J was trimmed by 6 bases and V by 4 bases; bases with no gene match: 10. The CDR3 contains 15 residues. Germline CDR1 reads SGHDT; CDR2 reads YYEEEE. The chain has TRBV5-6 and TRBJ2-1; 7 nucleotides agree with TRBD1. The receptor was isolated from a woman aged 40 to 49 in good health and CMV-seropositive. Sequenced sample: PBMCs. Written as DNA, the CDR3 is TGTGCCAGCAGCCGACCGACAGGGAGCCCCAATGAGCAGTTCTTC. It yields the protein CASSRPTGSPNEQFF. Complete variable domain (other parts from reference TRBV5-6 and TRBJ2-1): DAGVTQSPTHLIKTRGQQVTLRCSPKSGHDTVSWYQQALGQGPQFIFQYYEEEERQRGNFPDRFSGHQFPNYSSELNVNALLLGDSALYLCASSRPTGSPNEQFFGPGTRLTVL.